This section outlines one T cell receptor beta chain sequence together with its context. The target antigen is unknown. The data were obtained in a study of CD8+CD57+ T cells in acquired aplastic anemia. In the study overall: Mean DNA quantity obtained from sorted CD4+ and CD8+ cells was 3 to 3.5 ug. Sequencing produced an average of around 11 million reads per healthy donor for CD4+ cells.

Genomic DNA templated the TCR beta VDJ and CDR3 profiling. TCRdb processed the reads anew with MiXCR; each CDR3 protein has one entry. The sample includes 180,000 or so distinct CDR3 sequences, approximately 46% of them seen just once. The V end was cut by 5 bases, the J end by 4 bases, with 15 bases between. Germline CDR1 reads SGHVS; CDR2 reads FQNEAQ. The CDR3 sequence is 15 residues long. Notes on the study in general: Common to patients and controls were roughly 30 CD8+ CDR3 sequences. No significant difference in CD8+ Simpson's diversity was found between patients and controls.

What was sequenced was sorted CD4+, CD8+, or CD8+CD57+ T cells (not recorded which) from PBMCs. V usage is TRBV7-8 and J usage is TRBJ1-5; D is possibly TRBD1 (6 bases). This receptor was taken from a human donor in good health. For the CDR3, the DNA is TGTGCCAGCAGCCGTCAACAGGGCCCTAATCAGCCCCAGCATTTT. It specifies CASSRQQGPNQPQHF.